This is a list of T cell receptor beta chains from one sample in a study of blood T cell repertoires in COVID-19. TCRdb's table, derived via immunoSEQ multiplex PCR, lists solely in-frame clones and lacks some. The sample consists of 100,000 to 150,000 clones, 85% of them appearing once. The material sequenced was peripheral blood. These TCRs come from an elderly man with active or convalescent COVID-19. CDR3s include the opening cysteine and the closing phenylalanine or tryptophan.

V: TRBV29-1; length: 12; CDR3: CSVWDRGSPAFF
V: TRBV18; length: 14; CDR3: CASSRRQGNQPQHF
V: TRBV4-3; length: 19; CDR3: CASSQEFGTGLAETYEQYF
V: TRBV24-1; length: 16; CDR3: CATSDTRDRGGNEQFF
V: TRBV7-6; length: 15; CDR3: CASSLSPAGNQPQHF
V: TRBV10-3; length: 15; CDR3: CAIKRTGTGTDTQYF
V: TRBV5-1; length: 16; CDR3: CASSLAGKAENSPLHF
V: TRBV5-1; length: 14; CDR3: CASSLGRRESGYTF
V: TRBV7-8; length: 15; CDR3: CASSYAGQGIYGYTF
V: TRBV4-1; length: 15; CDR3: CASSQDDRRWETQYF
V: TRBV5-4; length: 14; CDR3: CASSFDRVNEKLFF
V: TRBV2; length: 16; CDR3: CASSGQEVAQANIQYF
V: TRBV6-2/TRBV6-3; length: 14; CDR3: CASSKGLALYEQYF
V: TRBV19; length: 14; CDR3: CASSSDSYNQPQHF
V: TRBV5-3; length: 16; CDR3: CARSLGIGLGTDTQYF
V: TRBV28; length: 12; CDR3: CASTPRDYGYTF
V: TRBV7-9; length: 16; CDR3: CASSASGSPYTGELFF
V: TRBV14; length: 13; CDR3: CASSQYSGGGQYF
V: TRBV14; length: 14; CDR3: CASSQGVRVFEQFF
V: TRBV11-3; length: 13; CDR3: CASSQQSTETQYF
V: TRBV7-9; length: 15; CDR3: CASSLSRSYNSPLHF
V: TRBV10-3; length: 14; CDR3: CAISLGTDQETQYF
V: TRBV15; length: 16; CDR3: CATSNPGTSSYNEQFF
V: TRBV7-2; length: 15; CDR3: CASSGDSGRGNEQFF
V: TRBV30; length: 13; CDR3: CAWSAPGKETQYF
V: TRBV5-6; length: 15; CDR3: CASSPGLASGNTIYF
V: TRBV12-3/TRBV12-4; length: 12; CDR3: CASSQGFTEAFF
V: TRBV19; length: 14; CDR3: CASSPGLPNYGYTF
V: TRBV9; length: 15; CDR3: CASNINAVAGDTQYF
V: TRBV27; length: 14; CDR3: CASSAVTGWYEQFF
V: TRBV28; length: 16; CDR3: CASSPGTGAFNYGYTF
V: TRBV9; length: 15; CDR3: CASSVAPDRNHEQYF
V: TRBV11-3; length: 17; CDR3: CASSSSGTSGSHNEQFF
V: TRBV9; length: 13; CDR3: CASSLQGNTEAFF
V: TRBV5-1; length: 15; CDR3: CASKGGTSPTGELFF
V: TRBV30; length: 12; CDR3: CAAGRRGYGYTF
V: TRBV30; length: 17; CDR3: CAWRYTGQGTRGYGYTF
V: TRBV19; length: 19; CDR3: CASSIRIGRIGPGRDTQYF
V: TRBV7-2; length: 19; CDR3: CASSTFPGTRFIHRGTQYF
V: TRBV13; length: 16; CDR3: CASSPGQGVVNSPLHF
V: TRBV21-1; length: 14; CDR3: CASLRGRSGNTIYF